One sample yielded the 2 T cell receptor beta chains listed below, sequenced in a study of early T cells in non-severe SARS-CoV-2 infection. TCRdb re-derived calls from the 5' RACE reads in MiXCR, one entry per CDR3 protein. This sample has 95,000 to 120,000 distinct CDR3 sequences; 9.5% to 13% occur once, and the top ten carry less than 3.5%. Sequenced material: whole blood. The receptors originated from an adult who was a healthcare worker with PCR-confirmed SARS-CoV-2 infection or an uninfected control (not recorded which).

In this sample, this clonotype turned up a few times. This chain joins TRBV4-1 and TRBJ2-7; D might be TRBD2 (6 bases). V lost 4 bases and J 0 bases, leaving 16 bases between the germline ends. The germline gives CDR1 MGHRA, CDR2 YSYEKL. The CDR3 consists of 16 residues. The CDR3 here is CASSPIPRAGSYEQYF. The CDR3 DNA follows: TGCGCCAGCAGCCCCATCCCGAGAGCGGGCTCCTACGAGCAGTACTTC.

V is TRBV12-3 or TRBV12-4 and J is TRBJ2-3; D unclear. Trimming stripped 4 bases from V and 0 bases from J, with 11 bases between. The CDR3 covers 15 residues. The DNA of the CDR3 is TGTGCCAGCAGTTCCGAGAAGCCTAGCACAGATACGCAGTATTTT. It is translated as CASSSEKPSTDTQYF.